Presented here are 8 T cell receptor beta chains from one specimen sequenced in a study of blood T cell repertoires in COVID-19. Produced via immunoSEQ multiplex PCR; TCRdb's table is partial and in-frame only. The sample yields under 350,000 clones, 80% to 90% seen once. The sequenced sample consisted of peripheral blood. The receptor set was obtained from a man aged 40-50 years with acute or convalescent COVID-19.

This chain joins TRBV28 and TRBJ2-1, with TRBD2 as a possible D gene (7 bases). Trimming stripped 9 bases from V and 6 bases from J, with 21 bases between. The CDR3 spans 15 residues. CDR1 MDHEN and CDR2 SYDVKM come from the germline V gene. The CDR3 loop reads CASLPGGTTGNEQFF. As DNA, the CDR3 is TGTGCCAGTCTTCCGGGGGGCACTACGGGCAATGAGCAGTTCTTC.

J is TRBJ1-5 and V is TRBV12-5, with 8 bases matching TRBD1. J lost 4 bases, V lost 5 bases, and 4 bases had no gene match. The CDR3 spans 14 residues. Germline CDR1 LGHNT, CDR2 FRNRAP. CDR3 sequence: CASGKDRANQPQHF. In nucleotides, the CDR3 is TGTGCTAGTGGTAAGGACAGGGCGAATCAGCCCCAGCATTTT.

The CDR3 is CASSATPSTDTQYF. The CDR3 coding sequence is TGTGCCAGCAGCGCGACTCCTAGCACAGATACGCAGTATTTT. The J gene is TRBJ2-3, the V gene TRBV9, with D hard to call. This CDR3 is 14 amino acids long. From germline, CDR1 is SGDLS and CDR2 YYNGEE. Trimming shortened V by 3 bases and J by 0 bases, and 8 bases separated the two germline ends.

V gene TRBV5-6 combines with J gene TRBJ2-7; perhaps TRBD1 as D (7 bases). The V and J ends lost 5 bases and 6 bases respectively, with 15 bases between them. Germline lookup yields CDR1 SGHDT and CDR2 YYEEEE. CDR3 length: 13 residues. In DNA, the CDR3 is TGTGCCAGCAGTTACAGGGGAGGAAGCGAGCAGTACTTC. It encodes CASSYRGGSEQYF.

The chain uses TRBV1 and TRBJ2-3; TRBD2, the D gene given by the table, was not confirmed from the DNA. TRBV1 is given as a pseudogene. CDR3 length equals 12 residues. CDR3 coding DNA: TGCACCAGCAGCCGCGAGGAGGACTTGCTGTATTTT. Encoded protein: CTSSREEDLLYF.

V is TRBV6-5 and J is TRBJ1-1; TRBD1 is a possible D gene (5 bases). The V and J ends lost 6 bases and 7 bases respectively, with 12 bases between them. The CDR3 has 12 residues. From germline, CDR1 is MNHEY and CDR2 SVGAGI. The CDR3: CASSLTQGEAFF. The CDR3 nucleotides are TGTGCCAGCAGCCTAACGCAGGGTGAAGCTTTCTTT.

The chain recombines TRBV2 with TRBJ2-4; D is perhaps TRBD2 (6 bases). V dropped 3 bases and J dropped 7 bases, with 10 bases sitting between them. This CDR3 is 13 amino acids long. Germline-derived CDR1 and CDR2 are SNHLY and FYNNEI. The chain's CDR3 is CASSEYAGNIQYF. CDR3 nucleotide sequence: TGTGCCAGCAGTGAGTACGCGGGGAACATTCAGTACTTC.

The chain joins TRBV6-7 to TRBJ1-1, with D perhaps matching TRBD1 (6 bases). TRBV6-7 is an ORF, with its function uncertain. This CDR3 spans 16 amino acids. V lost 5 bases and J lost 2, with 18 bases in between. CDR3 DNA: TGTGCCAGCAGTGGGCGGACAGTCGACTTCAACACTGAAGCTTTCTTT. This sequence encodes CASSGRTVDFNTEAFF.